Listed here are 32 T cell receptor beta chains from one sample, sequenced in a study of blood T cell repertoires in COVID-19 (dated by TCRdb to between 2020 and 2021). The protocol used for the library was the immunoSEQ multiplex PCR assay. Not all clones reach the TCRdb copy of this immuneACCESS table, which keeps in-frame sequences only. Checked studies attribute under half of the gap to unresolved V genes and leave the rest unexplained. In this sample the table shows about 120,000 clones, 65% to 90% of which occur a single time. Clones ranked in the top ten supply about 11% of the sample. The source material was peripheral blood. These receptors all stem from a man aged 80 or over with acute or convalescent COVID-19.

This chain connects TRBV7-2 to TRBJ1-4; D may be TRBD1 (6 bases). Germline V gives CDR1 SGHTA, CDR2 FQGNSA. Trimming removed 5 bases from V and 7 bases from J, with 17 bases in between. The CDR3 has 15 amino acids. DNA of the CDR3: TGTGCCAGCAGCCCGTCGGGGGGCCTCAGTGAAAAACTGTTTTTT. This gives the protein CASSPSGGLSEKLFF.

This clone showed up just a few times. The gene calls are TRBV7-3 and TRBJ1-1; D not resolved. The CDR3 sequence is 13 residues long. The germline V gene has CDR1 SGHTA and CDR2 FQGTGA. V was cut by 3 bases and J by 1 base, with 6 bases left in between. The CDR3 here is CASSFGENTEAFF. The DNA for the CDR3 is TGTGCCAGCAGCTTCGGGGAGAACACTGAAGCTTTCTTT.

The CDR3 spells CATSDPDPGLAGPDEQFF. The CDR3 DNA sequence: TGTGCCACCAGTGATCCCGACCCGGGACTAGCGGGACCCGATGAGCAGTTCTTC. The chain carries TRBV24-1 and TRBJ2-1; 13 bases are a match to TRBD2. V dropped 3 bases and J dropped 8; count of bases not matched to a gene: 12. Germline loops: CDR1 KGHDR, CDR2 SFDVKD. This CDR3 has 18 amino acids.

The CDR3 DNA reads TGTGCCAGCAGCTTTTACAGGGTAGCCACCGGGGAGCTGTTTTTT. Translating gives CASSFYRVATGELFF. V usage is TRBV5-6 and J usage is TRBJ2-2, with a tentative D call TRBD1 (6 bases). V shed 2 bases and J shed 4 bases, with 12 bases lying between them. Germline lookup yields CDR1 SGHDT and CDR2 YYEEEE. CDR3 length equals 15 residues.

The CDR3 loop reads CASSQEGGRAWEKLFF. The CDR3 DNA sequence: TGTGCCAGCAGCCAAGAAGGAGGGCGGGCGTGGGAAAAACTGTTTTTT. This chain joins TRBV4-2 and TRBJ1-4; D is unresolved. The CDR3 is 16 amino acids. The V end lost 0 bases, the J end lost 8 bases, and 16 bases lay between the germline ends. CDR1 is LGHNA and CDR2 is YNFKEQ in the germline V gene.

The chain has TRBV5-1 and TRBJ2-1, with D possibly being TRBD2 (5 bases). This CDR3 region has 15 residues. Germline V gene sequence: CDR1 SGHRS, CDR2 YFSETQ. The V gene lost 2 bases and the J gene lost 1 base, with 10 bases spanning the gap. CDR3 protein: CASSFTDSSYNEQFF. As DNA, the CDR3 is TGCGCCAGCAGCTTTACGGACTCTTCCTACAATGAGCAGTTCTTC.

V is TRBV5-1 and J is TRBJ1-5; weak D call: TRBD1 (5 bases). The CDR3 has 14 residues. Germline CDR1 and CDR2: SGHRS and YFSETQ. Trimming removed 0 bases from V and 3 bases from J, with 7 bases in between. As DNA, the CDR3 is TGCGCCAGCAGCTTGGAGGGGTTCAATCAGCCCCAGCATTTT. Translated: CASSLEGFNQPQHF.

V is TRBV27 and J is TRBJ1-2; the D gene is possibly TRBD1 (6 bases). Trimming removed 2 bases at V and 0 bases at J, with 16 bases between. The germline V gene has CDR1 MNHEY and CDR2 SMNVEV (reference sequence). This CDR3 is built from 17 residues. CDR3 nucleotide sequence: TGTGCCAGCAGTTTAATGGCAGGGGCCGGATCTAACTATGGCTACACCTTC. Encoded protein: CASSLMAGAGSNYGYTF.

The chain couples TRBV5-3 to TRBJ2-1; 8 bases align to TRBD1. TRBV5-3 is an open reading frame, and its role is uncertain. J lost 8 bases, V lost 6 bases, and 13 bases had no gene match. This CDR3 comprises 15 residues. The CDR3 loop is CARTPRTGSRHEQFF. CDR3 nucleotides: TGTGCCAGAACTCCTAGGACAGGGAGTAGGCATGAGCAGTTCTTC.

The V and J genes are TRBV18 and TRBJ1-1, with 7 nucleotides matching TRBD1. This CDR3 is 15 amino acids long. Trimming removed 0 bases from V and 1 base from J; junction bases left unmatched: 2. Germline V gene sequence: CDR1 KGHSH, CDR2 LQKENI. CDR3 coding DNA: TGTGCCAGCTCACCACCAGACAGGGCGAACACTGAAGCTTTCTTT. This sequence encodes CASSPPDRANTEAFF.

This clone was counted once. The chain employs TRBV19 and TRBJ1-3, with a possible D match to TRBD1 (5 bases). Germline CDR1 is LNHDA and CDR2 is SQIVND (reference sequence). V lost 4 bases, J lost 0 bases, and 10 bases lay in between. The CDR3 is made up of 15 amino acids. The chain's CDR3 is CASSRQLNSGNTIYF. As DNA, the CDR3 is TGTGCCAGTAGTAGACAGTTGAACTCTGGAAACACCATATATTTT.

The rearrangement joins TRBV12-3 or TRBV12-4 to TRBJ1-1; D is uncertain. V was shortened by 3 bases and J by 4 bases, with 9 bases between the two germline ends. This CDR3 is 13 amino acids long. CDR3 DNA: TGTGCCAGCAGTTTTCACACAGCCACTGAAGCTTTCTTT. Translation gives CASSFHTATEAFF.

The V and J genes are TRBV5-4 and TRBJ2-5, with 7 bases matching TRBD2. This CDR3 comprises 15 residues. Unmatched junction bases numbered 9, after V lost 2 bases and J lost 5 bases. Germline V gene lookup returns CDR1 SGHNT and CDR2 YYREEE (reference sequence). The CDR3 region is CASSLRGRAFETQYF. The CDR3, as DNA: TGTGCCAGCAGCTTACGTGGGAGGGCCTTCGAGACCCAGTACTTC.

The J gene is TRBJ1-2, the V gene TRBV12-3 or TRBV12-4; a weak D match, TRBD1 (5 bases). Trimming stripped 3 bases from V and 7 bases from J, with 12 bases between. This CDR3 spans 13 amino acids. The CDR3 nucleotides are TGTGCCAGCAGTTTTTGGCAGGGTATTGGCTACACCTTC. This codes for CASSFWQGIGYTF.

J is TRBJ2-2 and V is TRBV5-1, with D possibly TRBD1 on 6 matching bases. The CDR3 totals 14 residues. V was cut by 4 bases and J by 2 bases, with 9 bases left in between. The germline V gene has CDR1 SGHRS and CDR2 YFSETQ. CDR3 in amino acids: CASSVGHNTGELFF. Written as DNA, the CDR3 is TGCGCCAGCAGCGTGGGACACAACACCGGGGAGCTGTTTTTT.

This chain uses TRBV27 with TRBJ2-1, with TRBD2 matching over 13 bases. Germline assignment: CDR1 MNHEY and CDR2 SMNVEV (reference sequence). J was trimmed by 0 bases and V by 5 bases; bases with no gene match: 13. This CDR3 contains 20 residues. For the CDR3, the DNA is TGTGCCAGCAGTCCCCGGACTAGCGGGAGATCAAGGATCTCCTACAATGAGCAGTTCTTC. It codes for CASSPRTSGRSRISYNEQFF.

The rearrangement links TRBV28 to TRBJ1-5; D not resolved. CDR1 is MDHEN, CDR2 SYDVKM, per germline. The CDR3 totals 11 residues. Trimming cost V 4 bases and J 6 bases, with 4 bases left between them. CDR3: CASSSIQPQHF. DNA of the CDR3: TGTGCCAGCAGTTCTATTCAGCCCCAGCATTTT.

This rearrangement joins TRBV5-5 to TRBJ2-2, with D perhaps TRBD2 (6 bases). Germline V lookup: CDR1 SGHKS, CDR2 YYEKEE (reference sequence). The CDR3 is 15 amino acids. The germline V and J ends were trimmed by 4 bases and 4 bases, with 14 bases remaining between them. The CDR3 loop reads CASSPVEGGTGELFF. DNA for the CDR3: TGTGCCAGCAGCCCTGTGGAGGGAGGCACCGGGGAGCTGTTTTTT.

This sequence joins TRBV14 and TRBJ1-1; 8 nucleotides align to TRBD1. With V trimmed by 1 base and J by 9 bases, 4 bases remained unmatched. The CDR3 loop spans 13 amino acids. The germline CDR1 and CDR2 sequences are SGHDN and FVKESK. CDR3 nucleotides: TGTGCCAGCAGCCAAGGACAGGGGTTGAAAGCTTTCTTT. This codes for CASSQGQGLKAFF. Full variable domain (rest looked up from reference TRBV14 and TRBJ1-1): EAGVTQFPSHSVIEKGQTVTLRCDPISGHDNLYWYRRVMGKEIKFLLHFVKESKQDESGMPNNRFLAERTGGTYSTLKVQPAELEDSGVYFCASSQGQGLKAFFGQGTRLTVV.

This clone was recorded a few times. V is TRBV5-4 and J is TRBJ1-2; D uncertain. Per germline, CDR1 SGHNT and CDR2 YYREEE (reference sequence). V lost 4 bases to trimming and J lost 4 bases, with 20 bases between them. CDR3 size: 16 residues. CDR3 protein: CASSPDGWSAGYGYTF. The CDR3 DNA is TGTGCCAGCAGCCCGGACGGTTGGTCAGCGGGCTATGGCTACACCTTC.

This clone was seen a single time. V and J are TRBV3-1 (or the pseudogene TRBV3-2) and TRBJ2-3, with D unclear. V was pared by 2 bases and J by 2 bases, with 20 bases between. The CDR3 spans 18 residues. Germline values: CDR1 LGHDT, CDR2 YNNKEL (reference sequence). CDR3 region: CASSQPDPIMGNTDTQYF. The CDR3 DNA is TGTGCCAGCAGCCAACCCGACCCGATCATGGGCAACACAGATACGCAGTATTTT.

The chain joins TRBV11-2 to TRBJ2-2; no definite D call. The CDR3 spans 15 residues. V lost 4 bases, J lost 6 bases, and 15 bases lay in between. Germline CDR1 reads SGHAT; CDR2 reads FQNNGV. The CDR3 nucleotides read TGTGCCAGCAGCTATGGGCACACCACCCCCGGGGAGCTGTTTTTT. Amino acid sequence: CASSYGHTTPGELFF.

This clone was seen a handful of times. The chain combines TRBV7-8 with TRBJ2-7; D perhaps matches TRBD1 (5 bases). The CDR3 spans 11 residues. The germline V and J ends were trimmed by 5 bases and 7 bases, with 9 bases remaining between them. The germline V gene has CDR1 SGHVS and CDR2 FQNEAQ. This chain's CDR3 is CASSLKGEQYF. DNA for the CDR3: TGTGCCAGCAGCCTTAAGGGGGAGCAGTACTTC.

This clone has a handful of counts. V gene TRBV7-8 combines with J gene TRBJ1-1; 9 nucleotides agree with TRBD1. Losses at the gene ends were 5 bases for V and 3 bases for J; bases not matched to a gene: 16. Germline V lookup: CDR1 SGHVS, CDR2 FQNEAQ. This CDR3 is 18 amino acids long. CDR3 amino acids: CASSLTGQGILGHTEAFF. The CDR3 DNA is TGTGCCAGCAGCCTTACGGGACAGGGAATCTTAGGCCACACTGAAGCTTTCTTT. Full variable domain (remainder filled in from reference TRBV7-8 and TRBJ1-1): GAGVSQSPRYKVAKRGQDVALRCDPISGHVSLFWYQQALGQGPEFLTYFQNEAQLDKSGLPSDRFFAERPEGSVSTLKIQRTQQEDSAVYLCASSLTGQGILGHTEAFFGQGTRLTVV.

This clone has more than one count but fewer than ten. V gene TRBV4-2 combines with J gene TRBJ2-1, with D unresolved. The CDR3 totals 18 residues. In germline, CDR1 is LGHNA, CDR2 YNFKEQ. Trimming took off 0 bases at V and 0 bases at J, with 15 bases between the two ends. The CDR3 loop is CASSQDFAWLGSYNEQFF. CDR3 nucleotide sequence: TGTGCCAGCAGCCAAGATTTCGCTTGGCTAGGCTCCTACAATGAGCAGTTCTTC.

This chain links TRBV4-2 with TRBJ1-1; 11 nucleotides align to TRBD1. The CDR3 spans 16 residues. Germline CDR1 and CDR2: LGHNA and YNFKEQ. After removal of 6 bases from V and 1 base from J, the junction contained 7 bases not matched to a gene. Here the CDR3 DNA reads TGTGCCAGCAGTTCCACCGGGACAGGGGGGAACACTGAAGCTTTCTTT. Translating gives CASSSTGTGGNTEAFF.

This clone was counted a single time. The rearrangement links TRBV5-1 to TRBJ1-1; D not certain. Trimming removed 1 base at V and 2 bases at J, with 12 bases between. CDR1 SGHRS and CDR2 YFSETQ come from the germline V gene. The CDR3 covers 15 residues. The CDR3 nucleotides read TGCGCCAGCAGCTTGTTGACTAGCCTAAACACTGAAGCTTTCTTT. Translated: CASSLLTSLNTEAFF.

The chain couples TRBV7-2 to TRBJ1-3, with D perhaps matching TRBD1 (5 bases). V dropped 1 base and J dropped 2 bases, with 12 bases sitting between them. The CDR3 runs 16 residues. The germline V gene encodes CDR1 SGHTA and CDR2 FQGNSA. CDR3 region: CASSLGVRGAGNTIYF. The CDR3 region has the DNA TGTGCCAGCAGCTTAGGGGTCCGGGGGGCTGGAAACACCATATATTTT.

This clone was found a few times. This rearrangement joins TRBV6-5 to TRBJ2-7; 8 positions agree with TRBD2. Losses at the gene ends were 2 bases for V and 3 bases for J; bases not matched to a gene: 6. This CDR3 region has 15 residues. The germline CDR1 and CDR2 sequences are MNHEY and SVGAGI. In nucleotides, the CDR3 is TGTGCCAGCAGTTACGAGGGTAGCGGGAACTACGAGCAGTACTTC. Encoded protein: CASSYEGSGNYEQYF.

The V and J genes are TRBV13 and TRBJ2-1; D is possibly TRBD1 (7 bases). This CDR3 has 16 residues. In germline, CDR1 is PRHDT, CDR2 FYEKMQ (reference sequence). V lost 6 bases and J lost 6, with 21 bases in between. CDR3 in DNA: TGTGCCAGCAGTTCTCTAGGGGGGACAGTACTCAATGAGCAGTTCTTC. Encoded protein: CASSSLGGTVLNEQFF.

The V and J genes are TRBV9 and TRBJ2-7; 8 bases match TRBD2. CDR3 length: 16 amino acids. Germline CDR1 is SGDLS and CDR2 is YYNGEE. With 0 bases clipped from V and 0 bases from J, the junction kept 5 bases outside the gene matches. CDR3 residues: CASSVGPSGGSYEQYF. In DNA, the CDR3 is TGTGCCAGCAGCGTAGGACCCAGCGGGGGCTCCTACGAGCAGTACTTC.

This chain uses TRBV28 with TRBJ2-7; 9 bases fit TRBD2. Germline values: CDR1 MDHEN, CDR2 SYDVKM. The CDR3 runs to 17 residues. The trim removed 2 bases at V and 3 bases at J, leaving 11 bases unmatched. CDR3 sequence: CASSLGGGAGGVYEQYF. The CDR3 coding sequence is TGTGCCAGCAGTTTAGGGGGTGGAGCGGGAGGTGTCTACGAGCAGTACTTC.